This record concerns one T cell receptor beta chain sequence. The antigen is unknown. The record originates from a study of T cell repertoires in cytomegalovirus infection. V gave up 5 bases and J gave up 2 bases, with 11 bases separating them. Germline CDR1 reads SEHNR; CDR2 reads FQNEAQ (reference sequence). The CDR3 loop spans 14 amino acids. TCRdb independently ran MiXCR on the reads; one entry per CDR3 protein. The table lists a few hundred thousand distinct CDR3 sequences, roughly 34% of them singletons. The chain couples TRBV7-9 to TRBJ2-3; no definite D call. The sequences come from cultured PBMCs, collected from culture after CMV antigen stimulation. This clonotype was obtained from a human donor in good health (CMV status not recorded). Some clones in this sample may be carry-over from other donors' samples. CDR3 DNA sequence: TGTGCCAGCAGCCCCTGGGATAACACAGATACGCAGTATTTT. As protein: CASSPWDNTDTQYF.